This section outlines one T cell receptor beta chain sequence together with its context. This clonotype was seen repeatedly, ten times or more. Its antigen target is currently unknown. Base quality data are lacking; no much larger clone is found one base away. From the cysteine up to the phenylalanine, the CDR3 has a length of 15 residues. The read is trimmed to its CDR3 DNA, 45 bases read in frame from base 1. In the germline V gene, CDR1 corresponds to SGHRS and CDR2 to YFSETQ. The junction shows trimming of 2 bases on V and 8 bases on J, and the gene matches do not reach 4 bases of it. Lymph node samples came from the axillary draining lymph nodes of breast cancer patients. This record comes from a study of breast tumors, draining lymph nodes, adjacent tissues (dated by TCRdb to 2016 to 2017). Looking at the study overall: In breast cancer patients, the study compared the TCR beta repertoires of tumor, adjacent nontumor tissue and axillary lymph nodes. The study aimed to assess the relationships and possible T-cell exchange between tumor, surrounding tissue and draining lymph node repertoires in human breast cancer.

The study at large found these results: T-cell repertoire diversity in tumors was found to be lower than in lymph nodes but higher than in nontumor tissue, and preferential V and J gene usage was observed. Tumor and nontumor tissue repertoires were found to be significantly more similar in luminal-like than in basal-like breast cancer. Rather than being directly demonstrated, the conclusion that tumor T cells originate in lymph nodes was presented as consistent with a hypothesis. The data were considered consistent with the idea that most tumor T cells come from the lymph node and then expand in tumor tissue.

The sequencer listed for this sample is Illumina HiSeq 2000. TCR beta chain libraries were generated by multiplex PCR amplification. The amplified TCR beta chain products were analyzed by high-throughput sequencing. TCRdb reprocessed the public reads (quality trimming at Q25 with fastp, clone calling with MiXCR) and kept in-frame beta chains. CDR3 protein duplicates are merged, each entry listing the most common genes and DNA. The sample records approximately 90,000 distinct CDR3 sequences, approximately 31% of which are singletons. The top ten clonotypes cover over 7.5% of the sample. The TCR sequence derives from a female donor with breast cancer. Some clones in this sample may be carry-over from other donors' samples. The chain was built from TRBV5-1 and TRBJ2-1; 13 bases in between match TRBD2. The specimen sequenced was axillary lymph node tissue. The DNA sequence reads TGCGCCAGCAGCTTAGGGACTAGCGGGATCGATGAGCAGTTCTTC. Translated, it gives CASSLGTSGIDEQFF.